This T cell receptor (beta chain) appears in the sequencing data of a study of blood T cell repertoires in COVID-19. Study in general: Nucleic acid was either cDNA or gDNA, and it came from T cells, B-cell-depleted T cells, or PBMCs.

In this sample, this clone turned up a few times. Under the authors' procedure: The assay estimated nucleated cells by amplifying reference gene primers. This table comes from immunoSEQ multiplex PCR, and its TCRdb copy is limited to in-frame clones, with some not included. The V and J calls and clone size are taken from that table; D and trimming were inferred from the DNA. This table has around 190,000 clones, approximately 82% appearing once. Sequencing was done on a sample of peripheral blood. This sequence was found in a human donor in a cohort sampled during active COVID-19.

The CDR3 nucleotides read TGCAGCGCAGAGGATTACCTCCAAGAGACCCAGTACTTC. Translating it yields CSAEDYLQETQYF. V and J are TRBV29-1 and TRBJ2-5; D not certain. Germline CDR1 reads SQVTM; CDR2 reads ANQGSEA. This CDR3 has 13 amino acids. V was pared by 7 bases and J by 1 base, with 13 bases between.